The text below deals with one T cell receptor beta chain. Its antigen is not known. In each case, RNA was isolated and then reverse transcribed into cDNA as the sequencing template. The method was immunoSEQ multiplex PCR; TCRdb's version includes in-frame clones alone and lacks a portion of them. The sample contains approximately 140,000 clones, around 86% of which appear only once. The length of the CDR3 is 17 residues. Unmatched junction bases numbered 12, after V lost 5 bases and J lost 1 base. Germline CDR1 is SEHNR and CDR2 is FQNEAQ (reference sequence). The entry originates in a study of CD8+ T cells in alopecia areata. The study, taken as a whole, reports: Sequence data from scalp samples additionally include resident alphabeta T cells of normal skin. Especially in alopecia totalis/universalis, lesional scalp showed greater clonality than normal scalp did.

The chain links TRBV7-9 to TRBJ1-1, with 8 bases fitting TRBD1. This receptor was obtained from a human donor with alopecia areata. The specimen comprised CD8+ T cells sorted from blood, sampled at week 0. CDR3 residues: CASSPKTTGDSNTEAFF. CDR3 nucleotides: TGTGCCAGCAGCCCCAAAACGACAGGGGACTCGAACACTGAAGCTTTCTTT.